A selection of T cell receptor beta chains follows, all from one sample in a study of response to subunit inactivated influenza vaccine. TCRdb re-called the RT-PCR reads with MiXCR, one entry per CDR3 protein. The table includes roughly 500,000 distinct CDR3 sequences, roughly 23% detected once. The sample in question was CD4+ T cells sorted from PBMCs, obtained roughly 5 days after vaccination. These receptors came from a man aged 50 to 59 who received an inactivated influenza vaccine. Both conserved end residues are part of each CDR3. Fields, in order: V gene, clone size, J gene, D gene, CDR3 protein, CDR3 DNA. A D gene is named only where the DNA matches it firmly. For some rows the clone size is stated as once, few or many, or as a class when expanded; others skip it.

V: TRBV4-3; size: few; J: TRBJ1-6; D: TRBD1; CDR3: CASSQVQGVGSPLHF; DNA: TGCGCCAGCAGCCAAGTCCAGGGGGTTGGGTCACCCCTCCACTTT
V: TRBV20-1; size: NA; J: TRBJ1-1; D: NA; CDR3: CSARVRGVNTEAFF; DNA: TGCAGTGCTAGAGTACGAGGGGTGAACACTGAAGCTTTCTTT
V: TRBV5-1; size: few; J: TRBJ1-2; D: TRBD1; CDR3: CASSSQQGYGYTF; DNA: TGCGCCAGCAGCTCTCAACAGGGGTATGGCTACACCTTC
V: TRBV29-1; size: many; J: TRBJ1-5; D: NA; CDR3: CSVEGVYGRTLIVQPQHF; DNA: TGCAGCGTTGAAGGGGTTTATGGCAGGACCTTGATAGTCCAGCCCCAGCATTTT
V: TRBV10-1; size: few; J: TRBJ2-7; D: NA; CDR3: CASSESLPAEQYF; DNA: TGCGCCAGCAGTGAGTCCCTCCCGGCCGAGCAGTACTTC
V: TRBV20-1; size: many; J: TRBJ1-5; D: TRBD1; CDR3: CSARQGGLLNQPQHF; DNA: TGCAGTGCGCGACAGGGGGGGCTTCTTAATCAGCCCCAGCATTTT
V: TRBV4-3; size: NA; J: TRBJ2-7; D: TRBD1; CDR3: CASSQEGQASYEQYF; DNA: TGCGCCAGCAGCCAAGAGGGACAGGCGTCCTACGAGCAGTACTTC
V: TRBV6-5; size: NA; J: TRBJ2-2; D: NA; CDR3: CASSSIWGRTGELFF; DNA: TGTGCCAGCAGTTCAATCTGGGGAAGGACCGGGGAGCTGTTTTTT
V: TRBV4-2; size: few; J: TRBJ1-1; D: NA; CDR3: CASSQEQGNSEAFF; DNA: TGTGCCAGCAGCCAAGAACAGGGAAATTCTGAAGCTTTCTTT
V: TRBV24-1; size: NA; J: TRBJ2-5; D: TRBD1; CDR3: CATSTGGYSETQYF; DNA: TGTGCCACCAGTACAGGGGGATACTCAGAGACCCAGTACTTC
V: TRBV7-2; size: medium-sized; J: TRBJ2-7; D: NA; CDR3: CASRRQATYEQYF; DNA: TGTGCCAGCAGACGACAGGCGACCTACGAGCAGTACTTC
V: TRBV4-3; size: NA; J: TRBJ2-1; D: TRBD2; CDR3: CASSQELGTSPSSYNEQFF; DNA: TGCGCCAGCAGCCAAGAGTTGGGGACTAGCCCTTCCTCCTACAATGAGCAGTTCTTC
V: TRBV15; size: NA; J: TRBJ2-6; D: NA; CDR3: CATSTLQGGSGANVLTF; DNA: TGTGCCACCAGCACCTTACAGGGGGGGTCTGGGGCCAACGTCCTGACTTTC
V: TRBV9; size: NA; J: TRBJ2-7; D: NA; CDR3: CASSPRDSGSYEQYF; DNA: TGTGCCAGCAGCCCCAGAGACAGCGGCTCCTACGAGCAGTACTTC
V: TRBV20-1; size: few; J: TRBJ1-6; D: NA; CDR3: CSARQSTYNSPLHF; DNA: TGCAGTGCCCGACAGTCTACCTATAATTCACCCCTCCACTTT
V: TRBV5-1; size: NA; J: TRBJ2-2; D: NA; CDR3: CASSDRTSNTGELFF; DNA: TGCGCCAGCAGCGACCGGACATCGAACACCGGGGAGCTGTTTTTT
V: TRBV12-3/TRBV12-4; size: NA; J: TRBJ2-3; D: TRBD2; CDR3: CASSLRGLAGVADTQYF; DNA: TGTGCCAGCAGTTTGCGCGGACTAGCGGGAGTGGCAGATACGCAGTATTTT
V: TRBV12-3/TRBV12-4; size: NA; J: TRBJ2-1; D: TRBD2; CDR3: CASSLAGLAGYEQFF; DNA: TGTGCCAGCAGTTTGGCGGGACTAGCGGGTTATGAGCAGTTCTTC
V: TRBV4-3; size: NA; J: TRBJ2-3; D: NA; CDR3: CASSQDRLGTDTLYF; DNA: TGCGCCAGCAGCCAAGATAGACTGGGCACAGATACGCTGTATTTT
V: TRBV29-1; size: few; J: TRBJ2-7; D: NA; CDR3: CSVGGHEQYF; DNA: TGCAGCGTGGGGGGACACGAGCAGTACTTC
V: TRBV12-3/TRBV12-4; size: few; J: TRBJ1-6; D: NA; CDR3: CASSLRYNNSPLHF; DNA: TGTGCCAGCAGCTTGAGGTACAATAATTCACCCCTCCACTTT
V: TRBV12-3/TRBV12-4; size: NA; J: TRBJ2-7; D: NA; CDR3: CASSFLGGESGQYF; DNA: TGTGCCAGCAGTTTTCTGGGTGGGGAGAGTGGGCAGTACTTC
V: TRBV6-5; size: few; J: TRBJ1-1; D: NA; CDR3: CASSYSREDTEAFF; DNA: TGTGCCAGCAGTTACTCTAGGGAGGACACTGAAGCTTTCTTT
V: TRBV15; size: few; J: TRBJ2-7; D: NA; CDR3: CATSNFPGQLTYEQYF; DNA: TGTGCCACCAGCAACTTTCCAGGACAGCTAACCTACGAGCAGTACTTC